The 24 T cell receptor beta chains below come from one sample, sequenced in a study of blood T cells in healthy people across ages. Primers used in a second PCR of roughly 6 to 11 cycles were a sample-barcoded 5' primer and a J-beta primer mix. TCRdb reanalysed the 5' RACE reads using MiXCR and keeps one entry per CDR3 protein. This sample has hundreds of thousands of distinct CDR3 sequences, with approximately 59% found just once. The sample taken for sequencing was blood. All receptors derive from a man between 60 and 70 years old in good health.

CDR3 region: CASSLGLAGAYNEQYF. The CDR3 DNA is TGTGCCAGCAGCCTGGGGTTAGCGGGGGCTTACAATGAGCAGTACTTC. V usage is TRBV12-3 or TRBV12-4 and J usage is TRBJ2-5; 9 nucleotides match TRBD2. V was clipped by 6 bases and J by 11 bases; unmatched bases: 19. The CDR3 extends over 16 amino acids.

This chain connects TRBV11-2 to TRBJ2-3, with TRBD2 identical over 10 bases. Germline lookup yields CDR1 SGHAT and CDR2 FQNNGV. Unmatched junction bases numbered 3, after V lost 2 bases and J lost 1 base. The CDR3 runs 16 residues. The CDR3, as DNA: TGTGCCAGCAGCTTACTAGCGGGGGTCGGCACAGATACGCAGTATTTT. Its translation is CASSLLAGVGTDTQYF.

The chain has TRBV7-2 and TRBJ2-5; weak D call: TRBD2 (6 bases). CDR1 SGHTA and CDR2 FQGNSA come from the germline V gene. The ends were cut back, 1 base at V and 3 bases at J, with 9 bases in the middle. The CDR3 is made up of 14 amino acids. The CDR3: CASSLVAVKETQYF. The CDR3 DNA reads as TGTGCCAGCAGCTTAGTAGCGGTAAAAGAGACCCAGTACTTC.

The genes are TRBV6-1 and TRBJ2-1, with a weak D call TRBD1 (5 bases). CDR1 is MNHNS and CDR2 is SASEGT in the germline V gene. The CDR3 length is 12 residues. V shed 6 bases and J shed 15 bases, with 18 bases lying between them. This CDR3 is CASSPDSTHPFF. The CDR3 region has the DNA TGTGCCAGCAGCCCCGACAGTACCCACCCGTTCTTC.

This clonotype appeared a single time. This rearrangement joins TRBV6-2 or TRBV6-3 to TRBJ2-5; D unclear. Trimming cost V 11 bases and J 5 bases, with 6 bases left between them. The germline CDR1 and CDR2 sequences are MNHEY and SVGEGT. The CDR3 sequence is 9 residues long. The CDR3 here is CAARETQYF. CDR3 in DNA: TGTGCCGCTAGGGAGACCCAGTACTTC.

The rearrangement joins TRBV10-2 to TRBJ2-7, with D hard to call. The CDR3 extends over 14 amino acids. Germline CDR1 reads WSHSY; CDR2 reads SAAADI. Between the trimmed V and J ends, which lost 4 bases and 0 bases, there was a span of 10 bases. CDR3 DNA sequence: TGCGCCAGCAGTGGGATCCCGGGCTCCTACGAGCAGTACTTC. This sequence encodes CASSGIPGSYEQYF.

The chain joins TRBV7-2 to TRBJ2-3, with D perhaps being TRBD1 or TRBD2 (5 bases each). This CDR3 comprises 12 residues. With 3 bases removed from V and 10 bases from J, the gap between germline ends came to 11 bases. The V gene's germline CDR1 is SGHTA and CDR2 FQGNSA. For the CDR3, the DNA is TGTGCCAGCAGCTTGACAGAGGAGGCGCAGTATTTT. Its protein product is CASSLTEEAQYF.

This clonotype occurred a few times. The genes are TRBV20-1 and TRBJ1-2; no definite D call. The CDR3 extends over 12 amino acids. Germline V lookup: CDR1 DFQATT, CDR2 SNEGSKA (reference sequence). Deletions cut 6 bases from V and 1 base from J, with 9 bases between. Here the CDR3 reads CSALRNNYGYTF. In DNA, the CDR3 is TGCAGTGCACTACGGAATAACTATGGCTACACCTTC.

This clonotype came up once. This chain links TRBV11-2 with TRBJ2-1, with TRBD2 identical over 9 bases. CDR1 and CDR2 from the germline V gene are SGHAT and FQNNGV. This CDR3 comprises 16 residues. V lost 1 base and J lost 4; bases outside the gene matches: 5. CDR3: CASSLAPAGGYNEQFF. The CDR3 DNA reads as TGTGCCAGCAGCTTAGCCCCCGCGGGGGGGTACAATGAGCAGTTCTTC.

The chain links TRBV7-2 to TRBJ1-2, with D unclear. The CDR3 length is 14 residues. The germline gives CDR1 SGHTA, CDR2 FQGNSA. V gave up 1 base and J gave up 2 bases, with 8 bases separating them. CDR3 region: CASSLVRGNYGYTF. Written as DNA, the CDR3 is TGTGCCAGCAGCTTAGTTCGGGGAAACTATGGCTACACCTTC.

J is TRBJ2-6 and V is TRBV10-3; D is uncertain. V lost 3 bases, J lost 0 bases, and 6 bases lay in between. CDR1 is ENHRY, CDR2 SYGVKD, per germline. This CDR3 region has 15 residues. The CDR3 sequence: CAISDMISGANVLTF. The CDR3 DNA reads as TGTGCCATCAGTGATATGATCTCTGGGGCCAACGTCCTGACTTTC.

V usage is TRBV6-5 and J usage is TRBJ2-1; the D is unclear. The length of the CDR3 is 11 residues. In germline, CDR1 is MNHEY, CDR2 SVGAGI. Trimming shortened V by 4 bases and J by 9 bases, and 7 bases separated the two germline ends. CDR3 region: CASSSLIEQFF. The CDR3 DNA reads TGTGCCAGCAGTTCCCTTATTGAGCAGTTCTTC.

This clonotype was seen a few times. CDR3 residues: CASSSGDSYEQYF. The DNA of the CDR3 is TGTGCCAGCAGTTCCGGGGATTCCTACGAGCAGTACTTC. This chain uses TRBV6-5 with TRBJ2-7; TRBD2 might be the D (5 bases). The CDR3 sequence is 13 residues long. The germline V and J ends were trimmed by 4 bases and 1 base, with 8 bases remaining between them. The germline V gene has CDR1 MNHEY and CDR2 SVGAGI.

V and J are TRBV7-7 and TRBJ2-5; 8 nucleotides agree with TRBD2. In germline, CDR1 is SSHAT, CDR2 FNYEAQ (reference sequence). The V gene end was trimmed by 5 bases and the J gene end by 2 bases; junction bases not matched to a gene: 7. The CDR3 runs to 15 residues. CDR3 sequence reads: CASSPVRGGQETQYF. CDR3 in DNA: TGTGCCAGCAGCCCCGTACGGGGGGGACAAGAGACCCAGTACTTC. The complete variable domain, with remaining parts taken from reference TRBV7-7 and TRBJ2-5, reads GAGVSQSPRYKVTKRGQDVTLRCDPISSHATLYWYQQALGQGPEFLTYFNYEAQPDKSGLPSDRFSAERPEGSISTLTIQRTEQRDSAMYRCASSPVRGGQETQYFGPGTRLLVL.

The chain couples TRBV25-1 to TRBJ2-3, with D uncertain. The germline gives CDR1 MGHDK, CDR2 SYGVNS. The V end was cut by 1 base, the J end by 6 bases, with 17 bases between. CDR3 length: 16 amino acids. CDR3 sequence: CASSESIGHAVDTQYF. The DNA of the CDR3 is TGTGCCAGCAGTGAATCTATCGGGCACGCGGTGGATACGCAGTATTTT.

The chain has TRBV6-6 and TRBJ2-1, with a possible D match to TRBD2 (6 bases). The CDR3 has 13 residues. Germline loops: CDR1 MNHNY, CDR2 SVGAGI (reference sequence). V lost 4 bases, J lost 6 bases, and 10 bases lay in between. CDR3 sequence: CASSLGLSNEQFF. For the CDR3, the DNA is TGTGCCAGCAGTTTGGGACTGTCCAATGAGCAGTTCTTC.

The CDR3 sequence: CASSRDLRGGPLETQYF. DNA of the CDR3: TGCGCCAGCAGCCGGGATCTGCGGGGGGGGCCTTTAGAGACCCAGTACTTC. This chain links TRBV5-1 with TRBJ2-5; 9 positions agree with TRBD2. With 4 bases clipped from V and 4 bases from J, the junction kept 14 bases outside the gene matches. There are 17 residues in the CDR3. From germline, CDR1 is SGHRS and CDR2 YFSETQ.

Concerning this clonotype itself: A clone one base away is much larger, so this may be a read error. The chain combines TRBV7-2 with TRBJ2-3; possible D gene TRBD1, 6 bases. With 6 bases removed from V and 8 bases from J, the gap between germline ends came to 12 bases. CDR3 length: 12 residues. Germline V gene sequence: CDR1 SGHTA, CDR2 FQGNSA. This CDR3 is CASRFGQSTQYF. The CDR3 DNA sequence: TGTGCCAGCAGATTCGGACAGAGTACGCAGTATTTT.

This clonotype was observed a handful of times. This chain joins TRBV27 and TRBJ2-5; no clear D gene. TRBJ2-7 matches the DNA end more closely, so the J call is doubtful. Germline V lookup: CDR1 MNHEY, CDR2 SMNVEV (reference sequence). The CDR3 loop spans 11 amino acids. The DNA for the CDR3 is TGTGCCAGCAAATGGTACGACGAGCAGTACTTC. It encodes CASKWYDEQYF.

This chain links TRBV3-1 with TRBJ1-2; D gene ambiguous. CDR3 size: 16 residues. V was trimmed by 1 base and J by 5 bases, leaving 17 bases between them. CDR1 and CDR2 from the germline V gene are LGHDT and YNNKEL (reference sequence). The DNA for the CDR3 is TGTGCCAGCAGCCAAGGTGTTACCCTACCTCCTTATGGCTACACCTTC. Translated, it gives CASSQGVTLPPYGYTF.

This clonotype has a single count. The chain uses TRBV6-1 and TRBJ2-4, with D perhaps assigned TRBD1 or TRBD2 (5 bases each). The J call may be faulty, since TRBJ2-7 better matches the DNA end. In germline, CDR1 is MNHNS, CDR2 SASEGT. CDR3 length: 14 residues. The CDR3 DNA reads as TGTGCCAGCAGTGAACGTTCAGGGAGTTACGAGCAGTACTTC. This codes for CASSERSGSYEQYF.

J is TRBJ1-4 and V is TRBV4-2, with 11 bases that match TRBD1. This CDR3 spans 16 amino acids. Germline values: CDR1 LGHNA, CDR2 YNFKEQ. Losses at the gene ends were 0 bases for V and 4 bases for J; bases not matched to a gene: 1. The CDR3 DNA follows: TGTGCCAGCAGCCAAGATGGGACAGGGGGTAATGAAAAACTGTTTTTT. Protein sequence: CASSQDGTGGNEKLFF.

In this sample, this clonotype turned up many times. This sequence joins TRBV2 and TRBJ2-1, with D possibly being TRBD2 (5 bases). This CDR3 is 15 amino acids long. In germline, CDR1 is SNHLY, CDR2 FYNNEI. Trimming removed 3 bases from V and 2 bases from J, with 11 bases in between. The chain's CDR3 is CASSEARAPYNEQFF. CDR3 coding DNA: TGTGCCAGCAGTGAGGCGAGGGCCCCCTACAATGAGCAGTTCTTC.

The gene calls are TRBV6-5 and TRBJ2-1; D remains ambiguous. Germline V gene lookup returns CDR1 MNHEY and CDR2 SVGAGI. Trimming stripped 6 bases from V and 7 bases from J, with 13 bases between. The CDR3 extends over 13 amino acids. This CDR3 is CASSDYARNEQFF. DNA of the CDR3: TGTGCCAGCAGCGATTACGCTCGGAATGAGCAGTTCTTC.